The 15 T cell receptor beta chains in this list originate from one sample, sequenced in a study of blood T cell repertoires in COVID-19. The method was immunoSEQ multiplex PCR; TCRdb's version includes in-frame clones alone and lacks a portion of them. The sample lists 300,000 to 350,000 clones, 90% occurring once. The specimen was peripheral blood. The receptors stem from a woman between 25 and 40 years old with COVID-19, enrolled during active disease.

The rearrangement joins TRBV12-2 to TRBJ1-1; TRBD1, the table's D call, was not compared with the DNA. TRBV12-2 is termed a pseudogene. The CDR3 length is 16 residues. Written as DNA, the CDR3 is TGTGCAAGTCGCTTAGTATCTAACAGGAGGAACACTGAAGCTTTCTTT. It yields the protein CASRLVSNRRNTEAFF.

CDR3 region: CASSLRWNRGNVLTF. The CDR3 DNA sequence: TGTGCCAGCAGCTTACGTTGGAACAGGGGCAACGTCCTGACTTTC. The chain combines TRBV7-2 with TRBJ2-6; 7 nucleotides agree with TRBD1. The V gene's germline CDR1 is SGHTA and CDR2 FQGNSA. V lost 2 bases and J lost 9; bases outside the gene matches: 7. The CDR3 spans 15 residues.

V and J are TRBV14 and TRBJ2-7, with TRBD1 identical over 9 bases. Trimming took 4 bases from V and 3 from J; bases not matched to a gene: 10. CDR1 SGHDN and CDR2 FVKESK come from the germline V gene. This CDR3 region has 16 residues. CDR3 in amino acids: CASSPTPGQGFYEQYF. CDR3 nucleotide sequence: TGTGCCAGCAGCCCTACCCCGGGACAGGGATTCTACGAGCAGTACTTC.

The chain combines TRBV5-1 with TRBJ1-1; 10 bases are a match to TRBD1. The CDR3 has 14 residues. V lost 4 bases, J lost 7 bases, and 7 bases stayed unmatched. CDR1 SGHRS and CDR2 YFSETQ come from the germline V gene. The CDR3 nucleotides are TGCGCCAGCAGCCTGGGACAGGGGAGGGATGAAGCTTTCTTT. Protein sequence: CASSLGQGRDEAFF. Drawing the rest from reference TRBV5-1 and TRBJ1-1, the complete variable domain is KAGVTQTPRYLIKTRGQQVTLSCSPISGHRSVSWYQQTPGQGLQFLFEYFSETQRNKGNFPGRFSGRQFSNSRSEMNVSTLELGDSALYLCASSLGQGRDEAFFGQGTRLTVV.

The genes are TRBV28 and TRBJ1-3; 9 bases line up with TRBD1. The CDR3 has 14 residues. Germline V gene sequence: CDR1 MDHEN, CDR2 SYDVKM. With V trimmed by 3 bases and J by 5 bases, 2 bases remained unmatched. CDR3 in DNA: TGTGCCAGCAGTTTGGGGACAGGGAGAAACACCATATATTTT. Its protein is CASSLGTGRNTIYF.

This sequence joins TRBV4-3 and TRBJ1-2; 7 nucleotides agree with TRBD1. Germline V lookup: CDR1 LGHNA, CDR2 YSLEER. This CDR3 is 15 amino acids long. The V segment lost 0 bases and the J segment 1 base; nucleotides outside the gene matches: 2. CDR3 amino acids: CASSQDRDSNYGYTF. CDR3 bases: TGCGCCAGCAGCCAAGATCGGGACAGTAACTATGGCTACACCTTC.

The V and J genes are TRBV5-6 and TRBJ2-3; 7 nucleotides line up with TRBD2. CDR1 is SGHDT, CDR2 YYEEEE, per germline. Trimming cost V 1 base and J 2 bases; bases outside gene matches: 1. CDR3 length: 14 residues. In DNA, the CDR3 is TGTGCCAGCAGCTTGAGCGGGGTCACAGATACGCAGTATTTT. Its protein product is CASSLSGVTDTQYF.

The rearrangement uses TRBV29-1 and TRBJ2-4, with D possibly being TRBD1 (6 bases). The germline V and J ends were trimmed by 4 bases and 7 bases, with 17 bases remaining between them. This CDR3 comprises 14 residues. The germline V gene has CDR1 SQVTM and CDR2 ANQGSEA. The CDR3 bases are TGCAGCGTTGCCCGACAGGACAGTCGGAACATTCAGTACTTC. Encoded protein: CSVARQDSRNIQYF.

J is TRBJ2-5 and V is TRBV5-4; perhaps TRBD2 as D (7 bases). V dropped 5 bases and J dropped 5 bases, with 19 bases sitting between them. Germline V gene sequence: CDR1 SGHNT, CDR2 YYREEE (reference sequence). The CDR3 covers 15 residues. DNA of the CDR3: TGTGCCAGCAGGCTGGGTGCGGGGGCGGGGGAGACCCAGTACTTC. Its protein product is CASRLGAGAGETQYF.

This clone was seen just once. The chain has TRBV6-6 and TRBJ2-7; D not resolved. CDR1 is MNHNY, CDR2 SVGAGI, per germline (reference sequence). The CDR3 spans 12 residues. Trimming took off 10 bases at V and 7 bases at J, with 17 bases between the two ends. CDR3 DNA sequence: TGTGCCACTGGGCCTCCTCTTGGGGAGCAGTACTTC. Its protein product is CATGPPLGEQYF.

The chain joins TRBV7-9 to TRBJ1-4, with 7 bases fitting TRBD1. There are 14 residues in the CDR3. The V gene's germline CDR1 is SEHNR and CDR2 FQNEAQ (reference sequence). With 6 bases clipped from V and 5 bases from J, the junction kept 6 bases outside the gene matches. The CDR3 region is CASRGGTVNEKLFF. The CDR3, as DNA: TGTGCCAGCAGAGGAGGGACAGTCAATGAAAAACTGTTTTTT.

This clone was detected only once. The V call is TRBV12-3 or TRBV12-4, the J call TRBJ2-1, with 8 bases that match TRBD1. V lost 4 bases and J lost 7; bases outside the gene matches: 3. The CDR3 extends over 13 amino acids. The DNA for the CDR3 is TGTGCCAGCAGTTCAGACAGGGGTAATGAGCAGTTCTTC. Its protein product is CASSSDRGNEQFF.

Concerning this clone itself: This CDR3 is missing its conserved last phenylalanine or tryptophan, likely due to a read error. The DNA is omitted, as the CDR3 cannot be located on it reliably, and the CDR3 follows TCRdb's listing. The chain links TRBV2 to TRBJ1-1; the table's D gene call, TRBD1, was not cross checked with the DNA. A total of 10 residues make up the CDR3, ends included. Germline CDR1 and CDR2: SNHLY and FYNNEI. CDR3 region: CASSEGAVEI.

V gene TRBV12-3 or TRBV12-4 combines with J gene TRBJ2-1, with TRBD2 as a possible D gene (6 bases). There are 13 residues in the CDR3. V lost 6 bases to trimming and J lost 10 bases, with 16 bases between them. CDR3 nucleotides: TGTGCCAGCAGACTAGCCTATCTGGGGGAGCAGTTCTTC. This gives the protein CASRLAYLGEQFF.

This rearrangement joins TRBV6-6 to TRBJ2-3; a possible D gene is TRBD2 (6 bases). CDR1 is MNHNY and CDR2 is SVGAGI in the germline V gene (reference sequence). Between the trimmed V and J ends, which lost 0 bases and 1 base, there was a span of 11 bases. The CDR3 has 16 amino acids. The CDR3 spells CASSYSRRRGTDTQYF. CDR3 sequence (DNA): TGTGCCAGCAGTTACTCCCGGAGGAGGGGCACAGATACGCAGTATTTT.